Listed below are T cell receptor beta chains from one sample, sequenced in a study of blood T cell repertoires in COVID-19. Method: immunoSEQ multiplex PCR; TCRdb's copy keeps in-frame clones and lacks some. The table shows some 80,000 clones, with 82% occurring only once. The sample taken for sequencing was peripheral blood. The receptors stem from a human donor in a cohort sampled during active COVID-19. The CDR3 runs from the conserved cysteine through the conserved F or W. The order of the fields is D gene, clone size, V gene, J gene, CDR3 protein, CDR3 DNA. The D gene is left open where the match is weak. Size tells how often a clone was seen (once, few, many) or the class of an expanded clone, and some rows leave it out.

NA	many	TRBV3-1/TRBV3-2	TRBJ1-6	CASSQDRRGAYNSPLHF	TGTGCCAGCAGCCAAGATCGCAGAGGAGCCTATAATTCACCCCTCCACTTT
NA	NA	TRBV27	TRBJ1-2	CASSLTGGYGYTF	TGTGCCAGCAGCCTGACAGGTGGCTATGGCTACACCTTC
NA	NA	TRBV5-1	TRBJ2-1	CASSLGRDEQFF	TGCGCCAGCAGCTTGGGCCGGGATGAGCAGTTCTTC
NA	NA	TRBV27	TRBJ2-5	CASSFSGPGETQYF	TGTGCCAGCAGTTTTTCCGGGCCGGGGGAGACCCAGTACTTC
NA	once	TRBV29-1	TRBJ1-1	CSVRQSTRWSNTEAFF	TGCAGCGTTAGACAGTCGACGAGGTGGTCGAACACTGAAGCTTTCTTT
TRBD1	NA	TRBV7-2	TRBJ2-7	CASSQTGGPSYEQYF	TGTGCCAGCAGCCAAACAGGGGGACCCTCCTACGAGCAGTACTTC
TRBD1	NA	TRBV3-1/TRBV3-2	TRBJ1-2	CASNTGANYGYTF	TGTGCCAGCAATACAGGGGCTAACTATGGCTACACCTTC
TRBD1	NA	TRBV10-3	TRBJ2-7	CAIDAGTGGSYEQYF	TGTGCCATCGACGCCGGGACAGGGGGTTCCTACGAGCAGTACTTC
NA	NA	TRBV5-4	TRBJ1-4	CASSPGTSTTNEKLFF	TGTGCCAGCAGCCCAGGGACATCCACAACTAATGAAAAACTGTTTTTT
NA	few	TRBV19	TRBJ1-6	CASSDTEKYNSPLHF	TGTGCCAGTAGCGACACGGAAAAGTATAATTCACCCCTCCACTTT
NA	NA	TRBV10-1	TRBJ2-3	CASSDTAADTQYF	TGCGCCAGCAGTGATACGGCGGCGGATACGCAGTATTTT
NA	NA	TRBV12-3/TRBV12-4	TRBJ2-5	CASRWGGETQYF	TGTGCCAGCAGGTGGGGGGGCGAGACCCAGTACTTC
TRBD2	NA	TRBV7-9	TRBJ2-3	CASSSLAGMTDTQYF	TGTGCCAGCAGCTCACTAGCGGGAATGACAGATACGCAGTATTTT
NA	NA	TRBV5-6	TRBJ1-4	CASSFFMAGVNEKLFF	TGTGCCAGCAGCTTTTTCATGGCGGGTGTTAATGAAAAACTGTTTTTT
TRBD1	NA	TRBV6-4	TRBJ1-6	CASRGQGEGSPLHF	TGTGCCAGCAGAGGGCAGGGGGAAGGTTCACCCCTCCACTTT
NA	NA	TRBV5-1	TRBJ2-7	CASSLKGGLSYEQYF	TGCGCCAGCAGCTTGAAGGGGGGGCTCTCCTACGAGCAGTACTTC
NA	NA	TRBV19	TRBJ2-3	CASSARRTDSTDTQYF	TGTGCCAGCTCAGCTCGCAGGACAGATAGCACAGATACGCAGTATTTT
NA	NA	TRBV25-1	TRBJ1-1	CASRDGGSNTEAFF	TGTGCCAGCAGGGACGGGGGATCGAACACTGAAGCTTTCTTT
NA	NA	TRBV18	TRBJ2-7	CASSSTDRDEQYF	TGTGCCAGCTCATCCACGGATCGGGACGAGCAGTACTTC
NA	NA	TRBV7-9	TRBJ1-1	CASSLAAGAEAFF	TGTGCCAGCAGCTTAGCCGCAGGGGCTGAAGCTTTCTTT
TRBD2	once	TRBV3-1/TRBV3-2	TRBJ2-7	CASSQFSGSSSYEQYF	TGTGCCAGCAGCCAATTTAGCGGGTCCAGCTCCTACGAGCAGTACTTC
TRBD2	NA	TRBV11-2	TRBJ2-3	CASSLRGDRVAGTDTQYF	TGTGCCAGCAGCTTAAGGGGGGATAGGGTAGCGGGGACAGATACGCAGTATTTT
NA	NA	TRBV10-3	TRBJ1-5	CATANGSNQPQHF	TGTGCCACCGCTAACGGTAGCAATCAGCCCCAGCATTTT
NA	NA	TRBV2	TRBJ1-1	CASSWAREAFF	TGTGCCAGCAGTTGGGCCCGTGAAGCTTTCTTT
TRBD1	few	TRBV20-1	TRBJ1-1	CSASDRGRATEAFF	TGCAGTGCTAGTGACAGGGGGCGGGCCACTGAAGCTTTCTTT
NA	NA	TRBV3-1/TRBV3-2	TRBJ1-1	CASSSTTGGTEAFF	TGTGCCAGCAGCTCCACGACAGGAGGCACTGAAGCTTTCTTT
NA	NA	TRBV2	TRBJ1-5	CASNNLLNSNQPQHF	TGTGCCAGCAATAATTTACTTAATAGCAATCAGCCCCAGCATTTT
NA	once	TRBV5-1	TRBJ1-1	CASSLAENTEAFF	TGCGCCAGCAGCTTGGCAGAGAACACTGAAGCTTTCTTT
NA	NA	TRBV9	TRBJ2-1	CASSVGSGPGNEQFF	TGTGCCAGCAGCGTAGGTAGCGGACCTGGAAATGAGCAGTTCTTC